This is a list of T cell receptor beta chains from one sample in a study of beta chain features in type 1 diabetes. The method was immunoSEQ multiplex PCR; TCRdb's version includes in-frame clones alone and lacks a portion of them. The sample includes a few hundred thousand clones, 8.5% to 10% seen only once; the top ten take about 0.64%. What was sequenced was central memory CD4+ T cells from blood. These receptors originate from a man under 40 with type 1 diabetes. Both conserved end residues are part of each CDR3. D genes are given only for firm matches. Clone size is stated in some rows and not others, as once, few, many or a class when expanded.

D | length | size | J | V | DNA | CDR3
TRBD2 | 15 | - | TRBJ2-3 | TRBV6-1 | TGTGCCAGCAGTGAACTAGCGGGATCCACAGATACGCAGTATTTT | CASSELAGSTDTQYF
- | 14 | many | TRBJ2-7 | TRBV14 | TGTGCCAGCAGCCTGGACTACGACTCCTACGAGCAGTACTTC | CASSLDYDSYEQYF
TRBD1 | 13 | few | TRBJ1-2 | TRBV7-3 | TGTGCCAGCAGCTTCGGGACAGGAGAGTTAAAGGCCTTC | CASSFGTGELKAF
- | 14 | - | TRBJ1-3 | TRBV6-6 | TGTGCCAGCACCCTGGGACCCTCTGGAAACACCATATATTTT | CASTLGPSGNTIYF
- | 12 | few | TRBJ1-2 | TRBV30 | TGTGCCTTTCTTGGCAGCAGCTATGGCTACACCTTC | CAFLGSSYGYTF
- | 13 | many | TRBJ2-2 | TRBV4-3 | TGCGCCAGCAGGGACAGGAACACCGGGGAGCTGTTTTTT | CASRDRNTGELFF
- | 13 | few | TRBJ2-7 | TRBV6-6 | TGTGCCAGCACCCCAGCAGGGCGGGGCGAGCAGTACTTC | CASTPAGRGEQYF
TRBD1 | 19 | few | TRBJ2-7 | TRBV23-1 | TGCGCCAGCAGTCAATACTACAGGGGAACCGGGTGGCGGGCTTACGAGCAGTACTTC | CASSQYYRGTGWRAYEQYF
- | 14 | many | TRBJ2-4 | TRBV27 | TGTGCCAGCAGTCAAATAGGACGCAAAAACATTCAGTACTTC | CASSQIGRKNIQYF
- | 15 | few | TRBJ2-1 | TRBV7-9 | TGTGCCAGCAGCCGTCGCAGCCCTAGGTACAATGAGCAGTTCTTC | CASSRRSPRYNEQFF
- | 15 | many | TRBJ2-7 | TRBV10-3 | TGTGCCATCAGTGAGTCACAGACAGGAACCTACGAGCAGTACTTC | CAISESQTGTYEQYF
TRBD1 | 13 | - | TRBJ1-5 | TRBV11-1 | TGTGCCTCATCAGGGGGAGGTGATCAGCCCCAGCATTTT | CASSGGGDQPQHF
- | 14 | few | TRBJ1-4 | TRBV15 | TGTGCCACCAGCAGAGGACTGACTAATGAAAAACTGTTTTTT | CATSRGLTNEKLFF
- | 13 | few | TRBJ2-5 | TRBV2 | TGTGCCAGCAGTGTACAAACGATAGAGACCCAGTACTTC | CASSVQTIETQYF
- | 17 | - | TRBJ2-2 | TRBV11-2 | TGTGCCAGCAGCTTACTTTTCGGTCACTTGAACACCGGGGAGCTGTTTTTT | CASSLLFGHLNTGELFF
TRBD2 | 15 | - | TRBJ2-1 | TRBV7-8 | TGTGCCAGCGGGGCTAGCGGGAGGCCCGACAATGAGCAGTTCTTC | CASGASGRPDNEQFF
- | 13 | many | TRBJ2-1 | TRBV29-1 | TGCAGCGTTGCAAGCCGCGGCGATAATGAGCAGTTCTTC | CSVASRGDNEQFF
TRBD2 | 17 | many | TRBJ2-3 | TRBV7-9 | TGTGCCAGCAGCTTAAGGGATAGCGGGCAGAGCACAGATACGCAGTATTTT | CASSLRDSGQSTDTQYF
- | 14 | - | TRBJ2-5 | TRBV7-8 | TGTGCCAGCAGTCTTAGAGGGGGAGCCGAGACCCAGTACTTC | CASSLRGGAETQYF
- | 11 | few | TRBJ2-3 | TRBV20-1 | TGCAGTGCTAGTACCAGGGGTACGCAGTATTTT | CSASTRGTQYF
- | 14 | - | TRBJ1-1 | TRBV5-4 | TGTGCCAGCAGCTTGGGGGCTGTGGACACTGAAGCTTTCTTT | CASSLGAVDTEAFF
- | 15 | - | TRBJ2-4 | TRBV6-1 | TGTGCCAGCAGTGGACGGGAGTCAGCCAAAAACATTCAGTACTTC | CASSGRESAKNIQYF
TRBD1 | 13 | - | TRBJ1-5 | TRBV19 | TGTGCCAGTAGTAGACAGGGGGCCCAGCCCCAGCATTTT | CASSRQGAQPQHF
TRBD1 | 14 | few | TRBJ2-5 | TRBV9 | TGTGCCAGCAGCCTCCAACAGGGGAAAGAGACCCAGTACTTC | CASSLQQGKETQYF
- | 12 | few | TRBJ1-2 | TRBV28 | TGTGCCAGCAGTACGTTAGACTATGGCTACACCTTC | CASSTLDYGYTF
- | 15 | - | TRBJ2-5 | TRBV6-1 | TGTGCCAGCAGTGATCGGCAGGGCGGCCAAGAGACCCAGTACTTC | CASSDRQGGQETQYF
TRBD2 | 15 | - | TRBJ2-7 | TRBV6-5 | TGTGCCAGCAGGGGACTAGCGCGAACGTCGGGGGAGCAGTACTTC | CASRGLARTSGEQYF
- | 13 | many | TRBJ2-5 | TRBV10-3 | TGTGCCATCAGTGAGTCATGGGGCGAGACCCAGTACTTC | CAISESWGETQYF
TRBD1 | 15 | few | TRBJ2-1 | TRBV11-3 | TGTGCCAGCAGCTCCGGACAGGGGGCGCGGAGTGAGCAGTTCTTC | CASSSGQGARSEQFF
- | 15 | - | TRBJ2-1 | TRBV5-5 | TGTGCCAGCAGCGCCCGTGGGACTTCCTACAATGAGCAGTTCTTC | CASSARGTSYNEQFF
- | 13 | many | TRBJ1-2 | TRBV29-1 | TGCAGCGTTGCGAGAACGTGGATAGATGGCTACACCTTC | CSVARTWIDGYTF
- | 16 | - | TRBJ2-2 | TRBV7-8 | TGTGCCAGCAGCTTAGCGGCCCTAGGCAGCGCCGGGGAGCTGTTTTTT | CASSLAALGSAGELFF
TRBD1 | 15 | few | TRBJ2-7 | TRBV6-1 | TGTGCCAGCAGGCTCCAGACAGGGGCACCCTACGAGCAGTACTTC | CASRLQTGAPYEQYF
TRBD1 | 15 | few | TRBJ2-7 | TRBV5-1 | TGCGCCAGCAGCCCGGACAGGGGGAGGCTGGACGAGCAGTACTTC | CASSPDRGRLDEQYF
- | 16 | many | TRBJ1-2 | TRBV4-1 | TGCGCCAGCAGCCATAATACACAGGGTTTAGACTATGGCTACACCTTC | CASSHNTQGLDYGYTF
TRBD1 | 18 | few | TRBJ1-1 | TRBV2 | TGTGCCAGCAGTGAAATGGGGACAGGGGGCATCGTGAGCACTGAAGCTTTCTTT | CASSEMGTGGIVSTEAFF
- | 13 | few | TRBJ1-1 | TRBV30 | TGTGCCTGGATAAAACAGGTGAACACTGAAGCTTTCTTT | CAWIKQVNTEAFF
- | 13 | - | TRBJ2-5 | TRBV11-3 | TGTGCCAGCAGCACAGGGCTGGGGGAGACCCAGTACTTC | CASSTGLGETQYF
- | 17 | many | TRBJ2-7 | TRBV14 | TGTGCCAGCAGCCAGCTGGAGATGGTGAACAGGAGATACGAGCAGTACTTC | CASSQLEMVNRRYEQYF
- | 15 | - | TRBJ2-5 | TRBV4-2 | TGTGCCAGTAGCCAGGGAAGGGGACTCCAAGAGACCCAGTACTTC | CASSQGRGLQETQYF
- | 15 | - | TRBJ1-5 | TRBV5-6 | TGTGCCAGCAGCTTGTGGCCAGGGAGCAATCAGCCCCAGCATTTT | CASSLWPGSNQPQHF
- | 13 | few | TRBJ2-1 | TRBV7-9 | TGTGCCAGCAGCCCACACAGTGTTGATGAGCAGTTCTTC | CASSPHSVDEQFF
- | 14 | - | TRBJ2-1 | TRBV28 | TGTGCCAGCAGTTTGGGGCTAGCGATGAGTGAGCAGTTCTTC | CASSLGLAMSEQFF
- | 14 | - | TRBJ1-2 | TRBV18 | TGTGCCAGCTCACCACCGGACAGTGCCTATGGCTACACCTTC | CASSPPDSAYGYTF
TRBD1 | 15 | - | TRBJ1-1 | TRBV5-4 | TGTGCCAGCAGCTTGGCGGGACAGCGGAACACTGAAGCTTTCTTT | CASSLAGQRNTEAFF
- | 14 | - | TRBJ1-3 | TRBV28 | TGTGCCAGCAGTTTAGACCCTACTGGAAACACCATATATTTT | CASSLDPTGNTIYF
TRBD1 | 17 | few | TRBJ2-6 | TRBV7-9 | TGTGCCAGCAGCTTAGTTCACGGACAGGGTGGGGCCAACGTCCTGACTTTC | CASSLVHGQGGANVLTF
- | 16 | few | TRBJ2-5 | TRBV5-1 | TGCGCCAGCAGCTGGGGAAGTCAGGGAAGAGGAGAGACCCAGTACTTC | CASSWGSQGRGETQYF
TRBD2 | 14 | few | TRBJ2-7 | TRBV5-4 | TGTGCCAGCAGCCCGGGACTAGATAATTACGAGCAGTACTTC | CASSPGLDNYEQYF
- | 16 | few | TRBJ2-3 | TRBV7-2 | TGTGCCAGCAGCTTAGCGGTGGGGACAAACACAGATACGCAGTATTTT | CASSLAVGTNTDTQYF
TRBD1 | 15 | few | TRBJ1-5 | TRBV7-9 | TGTGCCAGCAGCTCGCAGGGGGATAACAATCAGCCCCAGCATTTT | CASSSQGDNNQPQHF
- | 13 | few | TRBJ2-1 | TRBV4-3 | TGCGCCAGCAGCCTGGGTTTGCGCGGTGAGCAGTTCTTC | CASSLGLRGEQFF
TRBD1 | 18 | few | TRBJ1-2 | TRBV4-2 | TGTGCCAGCAGCCAAGGGGGTCGGCGACAGGGGGTAAACTATGGCTACACCTTC | CASSQGGRRQGVNYGYTF